This T cell receptor (beta chain) was documented in a study of OX40 agonist ivuxolimab in advanced cancers. Whole-study results and caveats: Among the lowest levels of clonal expansion were found in partial responders at 0.1-3.0 mg/kg. What antigens the expanded peripheral T cells recognized was never established.

Collection of blood occurred at baseline, at cycle 4 day 1, and at cycle 7 day 1. A remark on this clone: Its cognate antigen is unknown.

Produced via immunoSEQ multiplex PCR; TCRdb's table is partial and in-frame only. The sample carries roughly 15,000 clones, roughly nine tenths recorded once. Sequenced material: CD4+ or CD8+ T cells sorted from blood, taken in a trial of the OX40 agonist ivuxolimab. The TCR sequence derives from an adult with an advanced solid tumor such as melanoma, head and neck, liver or kidney cancer.

The CDR3 DNA reads TGTGCCTGGGGACAGGGCTCTGGAAACACCATATATTTT. This translates into CAWGQGSGNTIYF. J is TRBJ1-3 and V is TRBV30, with 8 bases matching TRBD1. The CDR3 is 13 residues long. In germline, CDR1 is GTSNPN, CDR2 SVGIG (reference sequence). J lost 0 bases, V lost 5 bases, and 0 bases had no gene match.